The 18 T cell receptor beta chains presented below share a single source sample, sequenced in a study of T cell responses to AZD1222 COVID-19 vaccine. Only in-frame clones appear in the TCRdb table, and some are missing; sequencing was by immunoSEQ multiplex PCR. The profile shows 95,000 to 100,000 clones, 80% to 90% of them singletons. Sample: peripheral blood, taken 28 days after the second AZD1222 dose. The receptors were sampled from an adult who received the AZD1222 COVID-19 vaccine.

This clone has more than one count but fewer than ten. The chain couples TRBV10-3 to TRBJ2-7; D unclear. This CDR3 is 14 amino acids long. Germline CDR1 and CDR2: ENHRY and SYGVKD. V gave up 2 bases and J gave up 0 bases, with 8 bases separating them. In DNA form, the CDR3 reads TGTGCCATCAGTGAGGGACGGTACTCCTACGAGCAGTACTTC. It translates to CAISEGRYSYEQYF.

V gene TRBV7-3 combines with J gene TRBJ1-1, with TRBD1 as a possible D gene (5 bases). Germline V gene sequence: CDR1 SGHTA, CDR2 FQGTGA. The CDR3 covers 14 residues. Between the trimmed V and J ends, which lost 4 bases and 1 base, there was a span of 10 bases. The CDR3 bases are TGTGCCAGCAGCTCTAATGGGGGGAACACTGAAGCTTTCTTT. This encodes CASSSNGGNTEAFF.

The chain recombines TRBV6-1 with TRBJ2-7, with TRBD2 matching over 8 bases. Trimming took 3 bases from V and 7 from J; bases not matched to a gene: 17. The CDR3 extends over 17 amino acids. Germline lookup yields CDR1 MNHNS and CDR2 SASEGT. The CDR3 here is CASSESAGGFVAWEQYF. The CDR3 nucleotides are TGTGCCAGCAGTGAGTCGGCGGGGGGATTTGTGGCCTGGGAGCAGTACTTC.

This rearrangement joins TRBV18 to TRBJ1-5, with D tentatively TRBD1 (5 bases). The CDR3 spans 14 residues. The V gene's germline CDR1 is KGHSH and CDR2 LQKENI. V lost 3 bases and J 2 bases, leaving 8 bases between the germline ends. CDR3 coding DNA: TGTGCCAGCTCACCGGTGGGGCGCAATCAGCCCCAGCATTTT. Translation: CASSPVGRNQPQHF.

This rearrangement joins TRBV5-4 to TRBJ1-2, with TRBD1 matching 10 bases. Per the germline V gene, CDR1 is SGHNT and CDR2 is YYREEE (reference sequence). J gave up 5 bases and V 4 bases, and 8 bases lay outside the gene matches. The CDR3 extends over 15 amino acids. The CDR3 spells CASSRGGQGKYGYTF. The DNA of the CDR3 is TGTGCCAGCAGCAGGGGGGGACAGGGGAAATATGGCTACACCTTC. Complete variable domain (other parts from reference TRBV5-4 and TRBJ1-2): ETGVTQSPTHLIKTRGQQVTLRCSSQSGHNTVSWYQQALGQGPQFIFQYYREEENGRGNFPPRFSGLQFPNYSSELNVNALELDDSALYLCASSRGGQGKYGYTFGSGTRLTVV.

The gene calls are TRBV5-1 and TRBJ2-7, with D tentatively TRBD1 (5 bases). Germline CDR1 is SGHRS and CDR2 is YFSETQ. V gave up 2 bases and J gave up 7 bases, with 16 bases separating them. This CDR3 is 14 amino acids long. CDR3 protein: CASSFDSGLREQYF. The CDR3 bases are TGCGCCAGCAGCTTTGACAGTGGTCTACGGGAGCAGTACTTC. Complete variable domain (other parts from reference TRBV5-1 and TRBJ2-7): KAGVTQTPRYLIKTRGQQVTLSCSPISGHRSVSWYQQTPGQGLQFLFEYFSETQRNKGNFPGRFSGRQFSNSRSEMNVSTLELGDSALYLCASSFDSGLREQYFGPGTRLTVT.

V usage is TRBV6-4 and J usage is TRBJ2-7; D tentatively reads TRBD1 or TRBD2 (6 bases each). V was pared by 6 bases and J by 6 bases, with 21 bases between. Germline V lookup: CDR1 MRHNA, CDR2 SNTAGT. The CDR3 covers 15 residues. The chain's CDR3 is CASSATGIGRSEQYF. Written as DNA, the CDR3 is TGTGCCAGCAGCGCTACAGGGATAGGGAGGAGCGAGCAGTACTTC.

Here the CDR3 reads CASSSGQGDYGYTF. As DNA, the CDR3 is TGTGCCAGCAGCTCAGGACAGGGAGACTATGGCTACACCTTC. The V call is TRBV5-4, the J call TRBJ1-2; 8 bases fit TRBD1. CDR1 is SGHNT and CDR2 is YYREEE in the germline V gene (reference sequence). V shed 3 bases and J 3 bases; nucleotides not matched to a gene: 4. The CDR3 totals 14 residues.

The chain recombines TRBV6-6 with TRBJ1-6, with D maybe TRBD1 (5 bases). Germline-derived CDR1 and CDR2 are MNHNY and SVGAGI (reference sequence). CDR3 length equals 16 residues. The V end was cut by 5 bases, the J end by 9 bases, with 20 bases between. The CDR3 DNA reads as TGTGCCAGCAGTCCCCCTGTGGGGGGGACCCGTTCACCCCTCCACTTT. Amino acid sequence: CASSPPVGGTRSPLHF.

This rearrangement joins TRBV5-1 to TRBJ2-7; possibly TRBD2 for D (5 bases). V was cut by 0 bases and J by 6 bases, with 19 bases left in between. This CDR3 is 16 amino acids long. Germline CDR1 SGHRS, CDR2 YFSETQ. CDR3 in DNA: TGCGCCAGCAGCTTGGTACCGGGATGGAGGCGTGCCGAGCAGTACTTC. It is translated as CASSLVPGWRRAEQYF.

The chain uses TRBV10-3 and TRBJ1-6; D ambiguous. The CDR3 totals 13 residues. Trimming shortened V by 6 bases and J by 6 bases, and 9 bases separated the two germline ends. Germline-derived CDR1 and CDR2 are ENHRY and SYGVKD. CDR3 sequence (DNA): TGTGCCATCAGCCTTCAGTCTAATTCACCCCTCCACTTT. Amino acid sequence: CAISLQSNSPLHF.

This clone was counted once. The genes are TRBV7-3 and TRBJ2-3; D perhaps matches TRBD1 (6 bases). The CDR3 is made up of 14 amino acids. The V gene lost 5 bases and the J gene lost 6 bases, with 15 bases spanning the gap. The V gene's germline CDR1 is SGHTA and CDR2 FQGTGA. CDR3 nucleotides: TGTGCCAGCAGCCCGCTGGGGGCGGCGGATACGCAGTATTTT. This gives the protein CASSPLGAADTQYF. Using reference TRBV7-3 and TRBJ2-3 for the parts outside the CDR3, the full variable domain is GAGVSQTPSNKVTEKGKYVELRCDPISGHTALYWYRQSLGQGPEFLIYFQGTGAADDSGLPNDRFFAVRPEGSVSTLKIQRTERGDSAVYLCASSPLGAADTQYFGPGTRLTVL.

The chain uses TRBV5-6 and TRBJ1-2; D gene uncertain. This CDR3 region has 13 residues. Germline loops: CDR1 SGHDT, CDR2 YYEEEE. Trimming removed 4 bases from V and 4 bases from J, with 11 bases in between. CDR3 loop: CASSPGVTYGYTF. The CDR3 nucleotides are TGTGCCAGCAGCCCCGGGGTGACCTATGGCTACACCTTC.

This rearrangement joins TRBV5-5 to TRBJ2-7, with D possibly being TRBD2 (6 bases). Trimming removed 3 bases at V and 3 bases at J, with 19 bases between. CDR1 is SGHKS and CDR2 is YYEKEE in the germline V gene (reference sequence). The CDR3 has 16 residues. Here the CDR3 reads CASSSNGGRSLYEQYF. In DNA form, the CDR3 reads TGTGCCAGCAGCTCTAACGGGGGACGGAGCCTCTACGAGCAGTACTTC. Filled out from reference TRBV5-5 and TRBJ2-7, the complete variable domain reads DAGVTQSPTHLIKTRGQQVTLRCSPISGHKSVSWYQQVLGQGPQFIFQYYEKEERGRGNFPDRFSARQFPNYSSELNVNALLLGDSALYLCASSSNGGRSLYEQYFGPGTRLTVT.

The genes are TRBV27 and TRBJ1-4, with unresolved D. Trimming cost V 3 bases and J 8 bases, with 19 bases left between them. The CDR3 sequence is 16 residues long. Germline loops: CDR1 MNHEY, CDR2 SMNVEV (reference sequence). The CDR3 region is CASSLGLSKGIEKLFF. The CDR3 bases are TGTGCCAGCAGTTTGGGCTTGAGTAAGGGAATCGAAAAACTGTTTTTT.

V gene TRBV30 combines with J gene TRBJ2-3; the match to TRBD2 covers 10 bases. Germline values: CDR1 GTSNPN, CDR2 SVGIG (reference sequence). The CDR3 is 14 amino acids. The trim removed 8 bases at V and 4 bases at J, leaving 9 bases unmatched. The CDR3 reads CAGTPGLAPDTQYF. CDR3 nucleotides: TGTGCCGGGACACCGGGACTAGCGCCAGATACGCAGTATTTT.

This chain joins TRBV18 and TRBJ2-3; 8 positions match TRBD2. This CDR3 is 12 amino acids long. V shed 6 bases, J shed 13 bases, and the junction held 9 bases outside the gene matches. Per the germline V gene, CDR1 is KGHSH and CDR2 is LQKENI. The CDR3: CASSPGGDWEYF. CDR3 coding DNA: TGTGCCAGCTCCCCCGGGGGGGATTGGGAGTATTTT.

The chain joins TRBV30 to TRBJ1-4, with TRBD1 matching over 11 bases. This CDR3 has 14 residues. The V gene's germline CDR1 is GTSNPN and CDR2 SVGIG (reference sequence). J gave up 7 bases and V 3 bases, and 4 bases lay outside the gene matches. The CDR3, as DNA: TGTGCCTGGAGGAGGACAGGGGGCGTTGAAAAACTGTTTTTT. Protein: CAWRRTGGVEKLFF. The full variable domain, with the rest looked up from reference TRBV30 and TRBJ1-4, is SQTIHQWPATLVQPVGSPLSLECTVEGTSNPNLYWYRQAAGRGLQLLFYSVGIGQISSEVPQNLSASRPQDRQFILSSKKLLLSDSGFYLCAWRRTGGVEKLFFGSGTQLSVL.